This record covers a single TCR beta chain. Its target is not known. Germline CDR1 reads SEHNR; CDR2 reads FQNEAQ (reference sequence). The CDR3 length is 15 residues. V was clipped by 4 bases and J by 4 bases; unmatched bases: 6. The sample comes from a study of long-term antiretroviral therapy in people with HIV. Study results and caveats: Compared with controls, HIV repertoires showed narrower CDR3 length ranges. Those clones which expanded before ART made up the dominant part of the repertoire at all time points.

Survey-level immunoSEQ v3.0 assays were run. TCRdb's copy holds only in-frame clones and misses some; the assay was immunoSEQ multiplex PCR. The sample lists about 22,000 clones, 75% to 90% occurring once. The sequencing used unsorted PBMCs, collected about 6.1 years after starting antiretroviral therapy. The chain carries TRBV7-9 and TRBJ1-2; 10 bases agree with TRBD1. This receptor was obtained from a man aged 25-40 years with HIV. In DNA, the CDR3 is TGTGCCAGCAGCTCGGACAGGGGGAATCTCTATGGCTACACCTTC. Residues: CASSSDRGNLYGYTF.